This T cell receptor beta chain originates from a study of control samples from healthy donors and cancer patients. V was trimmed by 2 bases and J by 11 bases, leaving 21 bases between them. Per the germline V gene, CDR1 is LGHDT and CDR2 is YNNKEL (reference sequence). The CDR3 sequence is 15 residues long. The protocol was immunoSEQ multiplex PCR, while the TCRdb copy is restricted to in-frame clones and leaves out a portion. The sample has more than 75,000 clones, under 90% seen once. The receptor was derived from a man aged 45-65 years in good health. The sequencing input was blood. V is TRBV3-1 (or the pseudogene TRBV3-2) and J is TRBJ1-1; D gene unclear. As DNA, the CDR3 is TGTGCCAGCAGCCAAAGTGAGGGTTCGGTGAGGAGGGCTTTCTTT. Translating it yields CASSQSEGSVRRAFF.